This entry describes one T cell receptor (beta chain). The antigen is unknown. This sample is part of a study of cytomegalovirus exposure and HLA in healthy donors. In the study overall: An earlier analysis found around 100 million unique TCR beta sequences from approximately 200 million T cells.

Use of 60 Vbeta and 13 Jbeta primers characterized the PCR. Sequencing was performed with immunoSEQ multiplex PCR; in TCRdb, only in-frame clones are kept and a portion is missing. The table records about 110,000 clones, 70% to 80% of them present only once. General study findings and limits: A later look showed TCR association rates differing by HLA locus, highest for DRB1 and lowest for HLA-C. A previous analysis found most TCR beta V segments productive roughly 87% or roughly 30% of the time. In a later analysis, several top co-occurrence clusters appeared linked to parvovirus B19, influenza, CMV and Epstein-Barr virus.

Sample: PBMCs. The TCR originated in a woman between 40 and 50 years old in good health and CMV-seropositive.

The CDR3 loop is CASSLRSRQGGTEAFF. The CDR3, as DNA: TGTGCCAGCAGCTTAAGGTCGAGGCAGGGTGGGACTGAAGCTTTCTTT. The rearrangement links TRBV11-2 to TRBJ1-1, with a tentative D call TRBD1 (5 bases). Between the trimmed V and J ends, which lost 2 bases and 5 bases, there was a span of 18 bases. CDR1 SGHAT and CDR2 FQNNGV come from the germline V gene. This CDR3 contains 16 residues.